These T cell receptor beta chains were read from a single sample in a study of shared clonotypes between healthy human individuals. Sequencing used immunoSEQ multiplex PCR; TCRdb keeps in-frame clones, though not all of them. The table includes about 2.1 million clones, 90% to 95% detected once. Sequencing was carried out using naive CD8+ T cells from PBMCs. Receptor source: a man aged 18 to 29 in good health. Some clones in this sample may be carry-over from other donors' samples. The CDR3 runs from the conserved cysteine through the conserved F or W. The D gene is left open where the match is weak. Some rows have no size entry. The others give once, few or many, or a class for an expanded clone.

V gene,J gene,D gene,clone size,CDR3 protein,CDR3 DNA
TRBV28,TRBJ1-5,.,.,CASSFQGSGQPQHF,TGTGCCAGCAGTTTCCAAGGGTCAGGGCAGCCCCAGCATTTT
TRBV9,TRBJ1-6,.,.,CASSVRSVLGADSPLHF,TGTGCCAGCAGCGTCCGGTCAGTCCTGGGGGCCGATTCACCCCTCCACTTT
TRBV7-6,TRBJ2-5,.,.,CASRPLARQETQYF,TGTGCCAGCAGACCACTTGCTCGCCAAGAGACCCAGTACTTC
TRBV23-1,TRBJ1-1,TRBD1,.,CASSLGQVNTEAFF,TGCGCCAGCAGTCTAGGACAGGTGAACACTGAAGCTTTCTTT
TRBV28,TRBJ1-3,.,.,CASSHRVTGNTIYF,TGTGCCAGCAGCCACAGGGTGACAGGAAACACCATATATTTT
TRBV21-1,TRBJ2-4,.,.,CASSPRGSDKNIQYF,TGTGCCAGCAGCCCCCGTGGGAGCGACAAAAACATTCAGTACTTC
TRBV28,TRBJ1-1,TRBD1,.,CASSFRRMGQRGPEAFF,TGTGCCAGCAGTTTCCGAAGAATGGGACAGAGGGGGCCCGAAGCTTTCTTT
TRBV15,TRBJ2-6,.,.,CATSSVQPDSGANVLTF,TGTGCCACCAGCAGCGTACAGCCAGATTCTGGGGCCAACGTCCTGACTTTC
TRBV27,TRBJ1-3,.,.,CASSPRGPGNTIYF,TGTGCCAGCAGTCCCCGGGGCCCTGGAAACACCATATATTTT
TRBV28,TRBJ2-7,.,.,CASISKPGRGSYEQYF,TGTGCCAGCATTAGTAAACCGGGCCGCGGCTCCTACGAGCAGTACTTC
TRBV7-9,TRBJ2-7,TRBD1,.,CASSGGQQFYEQYF,TGTGCCAGCAGCGGGGGACAGCAGTTTTACGAGCAGTACTTC
TRBV30,TRBJ1-1,.,.,CAWSNPWEENTEAFF,TGTGCCTGGAGCAACCCCTGGGAGGAGAACACTGAAGCTTTCTTT
TRBV7-8,TRBJ2-5,.,.,CASSFDRETQYF,TGTGCCAGCAGCTTCGACAGGGAGACCCAGTACTTC
TRBV6-5,TRBJ1-1,.,few,CASSPPGAEAFF,TGTGCCAGCAGTCCCCCCGGGGCCGAAGCTTTCTTT
TRBV27,TRBJ2-7,TRBD2,.,CASSLSRGGMHYEQYF,TGTGCCAGCAGTTTATCCCGGGGGGGGATGCACTACGAGCAGTACTTC
TRBV28,TRBJ2-7,TRBD1,.,CASSFLIGTDEQYF,TGTGCCAGCAGTTTCCTAATCGGGACAGACGAGCAGTACTTC
TRBV5-1,TRBJ2-1,.,few,CASSRWSSYNEQFF,TGCGCCAGCAGCCGGTGGAGCTCCTACAATGAGCAGTTCTTC
TRBV9,TRBJ2-7,TRBD2,.,CASSAPRTSGTYEQYF,TGTGCCAGCAGCGCACCCCGGACTAGCGGGACCTACGAGCAGTACTTC
TRBV19,TRBJ1-2,TRBD1,.,CASRTRDRGREAGYTF,TGTGCCAGTAGAACCCGGGACAGGGGGCGCGAAGCGGGCTACACCTTC
TRBV6-4,TRBJ2-7,TRBD1,.,CATKGQTNYEQYF,TGTGCCACCAAGGGACAGACGAACTACGAGCAGTACTTC
TRBV11-2,TRBJ2-2,TRBD2,.,CASSFIKRLAGSSGELFF,TGTGCCAGCAGCTTCATCAAGCGGCTAGCGGGATCGAGCGGGGAGCTGTTTTTT
TRBV28,TRBJ2-1,.,.,CASSWGTRDDEQFF,TGTGCCAGCAGTTGGGGAACCCGGGACGATGAGCAGTTCTTC
TRBV4-1,TRBJ2-2,.,.,CASRHTPGPQVSNTGELFF,TGCGCCAGCAGGCACACTCCGGGACCCCAGGTTTCGAACACCGGGGAGCTGTTTTTT
TRBV9,TRBJ1-2,.,.,CASSAEGGPGLYGYTF,TGTGCCAGCAGCGCAGAAGGTGGGCCCGGGCTTTATGGCTACACCTTC
TRBV4-3,TRBJ1-4,.,.,CASSQDRLANEKLFF,TGCGCCAGCAGCCAAGATAGGCTTGCTAATGAAAAACTGTTTTTT
TRBV4-2,TRBJ2-1,.,.,CASSTPGTYNEQFF,TGTGCCAGCAGCACTCCCGGGACCTACAATGAGCAGTTCTTC
TRBV7-6,TRBJ2-1,.,.,CASSLGGDYNEQFF,TGTGCCAGCAGCTTGGGCGGAGACTACAATGAGCAGTTCTTC
TRBV2,TRBJ2-1,TRBD2,.,CASSERLAGPIDEQFF,TGTGCCAGCAGTGAAAGACTAGCGGGGCCCATCGATGAGCAGTTCTTC
TRBV27,TRBJ2-7,TRBD2,once,CASSLIRTSGMSYEQYF,TGTGCCAGCAGTTTAATTAGGACTAGCGGGATGTCCTACGAGCAGTACTTC
TRBV7-9,TRBJ1-1,.,.,CASSWISNTEAFF,TGTGCCAGCAGTTGGATTTCAAACACTGAAGCTTTCTTT
TRBV4-3,TRBJ2-2,.,.,CASSPVQNSFGELFF,TGCGCCAGCAGCCCCGTCCAAAACAGTTTCGGGGAGCTGTTTTTT
TRBV19,TRBJ2-1,.,.,CASSISPYNEQFF,TGTGCCAGTAGTATATCACCGTACAATGAGCAGTTCTTC
TRBV7-9,TRBJ2-1,TRBD2,.,CASSPTSGRAVYNEQFF,TGTGCCAGCAGCCCAACTAGCGGGAGGGCCGTCTACAATGAGCAGTTCTTC
TRBV9,TRBJ1-2,.,once,CASSLPVEGEGKYGYTF,TGTGCCAGCAGCCTTCCGGTGGAGGGTGAGGGAAAATATGGCTACACCTTC
TRBV6-5,TRBJ2-3,.,.,CASSYGLGTDTQYF,TGTGCCAGCAGTTATGGGCTAGGCACAGATACGCAGTATTTT
TRBV15,TRBJ2-3,.,.,CATSITESGTQYF,TGTGCCACCAGCATAACCGAGAGCGGTACGCAGTATTTT
TRBV29-1,TRBJ1-2,TRBD1,.,CSGTGGSDYGYTF,TGCAGCGGGACAGGGGGGTCGGACTATGGCTACACCTTC
TRBV5-1,TRBJ1-1,.,.,CASSPIGGTEAFF,TGCGCCAGCAGCCCCATTGGTGGAACTGAAGCTTTCTTT
TRBV27,TRBJ1-2,TRBD1,.,CASSLGRGHGYTF,TGTGCCAGCAGTTTAGGCAGGGGGCATGGCTACACCTTC
TRBV29-1,TRBJ2-1,.,.,CSVAVSGDAYNEQFF,TGCAGCGTTGCTGTGTCAGGGGACGCTTACAATGAGCAGTTCTTC
TRBV27,TRBJ1-2,TRBD1,.,CASSLSGTGDGYTF,TGTGCCAGCAGTTTAAGTGGGACAGGGGATGGCTACACCTTC
TRBV27,TRBJ2-7,TRBD2,.,CASSLSTSGISHEQYF,TGTGCCAGCAGTTTATCTACTAGCGGGATCTCCCACGAGCAGTACTTC
TRBV28,TRBJ2-1,.,.,CASSLDGVLGGNEQFF,TGTGCCAGCAGTTTAGATGGGGTGTTAGGGGGCAATGAGCAGTTCTTC
TRBV7-9,TRBJ2-1,.,.,CASSFPPAGNLNEQFF,TGTGCCAGCAGCTTCCCCCCTGCAGGGAATCTGAATGAGCAGTTCTTC
TRBV7-9,TRBJ1-2,.,.,CASSLVRRGYTF,TGTGCCAGCAGCTTAGTACGGAGAGGCTACACCTTC
TRBV4-1,TRBJ2-1,TRBD2,.,CASSQAGTKYNEQFF,TGCGCCAGCAGCCAAGCCGGGACTAAGTACAATGAGCAGTTCTTC
TRBV5-4,TRBJ2-5,TRBD1,.,CASSLDGQGGETQYF,TGTGCCAGCAGCTTGGACGGACAGGGAGGAGAGACCCAGTACTTC
TRBV9,TRBJ2-1,.,.,CASSSREGAHEQFF,TGTGCCAGCAGCAGTAGGGAGGGGGCACATGAGCAGTTCTTC
TRBV15,TRBJ2-5,TRBD1,.,CATSTPGQGKETQYF,TGTGCCACCAGCACACCGGGACAGGGAAAAGAGACCCAGTACTTC
TRBV7-9,TRBJ2-1,TRBD2,.,CASSRASSGRANNEQFF,TGTGCCAGCAGCAGGGCAAGCAGCGGGAGGGCGAACAATGAGCAGTTCTTC
TRBV5-5,TRBJ2-7,.,.,CASTLYAVGAPEQYF,TGTGCCAGCACCCTTTACGCGGTAGGTGCCCCCGAGCAGTACTTC
TRBV5-1,TRBJ2-5,.,.,CASSFWVGEETQYF,TGCGCCAGCAGCTTTTGGGTAGGCGAGGAGACCCAGTACTTC
TRBV7-9,TRBJ1-2,.,few,CASRGARGYGYTF,TGTGCCTCCCGTGGGGCGCGGGGCTATGGCTACACCTTC
TRBV9,TRBJ2-1,TRBD1,.,CASSASGTGAYNEQFF,TGTGCCAGCAGCGCATCCGGGACAGGGGCCTACAATGAGCAGTTCTTC
TRBV27,TRBJ2-5,.,.,CASSLANQETQYF,TGTGCCAGCAGTCTGGCTAACCAAGAGACCCAGTACTTC
TRBV28,TRBJ1-1,.,.,CASSFEGRRMNTEAFF,TGTGCCAGCAGTTTTGAGGGCAGGCGTATGAACACTGAAGCTTTCTTT
TRBV28,TRBJ2-5,.,.,CASSFLIQETQYF,TGTGCCAGCAGTTTTCTGATTCAAGAGACCCAGTACTTC
TRBV2,TRBJ2-2,.,.,CASEGAGTGELFF,TGTGCCAGCGAGGGGGCGGGAACCGGGGAGCTGTTTTTT
TRBV14,TRBJ2-3,.,.,CASSQAPGRTDTQYF,TGTGCCAGCAGCCAAGCCCCAGGACGCACAGATACGCAGTATTTT